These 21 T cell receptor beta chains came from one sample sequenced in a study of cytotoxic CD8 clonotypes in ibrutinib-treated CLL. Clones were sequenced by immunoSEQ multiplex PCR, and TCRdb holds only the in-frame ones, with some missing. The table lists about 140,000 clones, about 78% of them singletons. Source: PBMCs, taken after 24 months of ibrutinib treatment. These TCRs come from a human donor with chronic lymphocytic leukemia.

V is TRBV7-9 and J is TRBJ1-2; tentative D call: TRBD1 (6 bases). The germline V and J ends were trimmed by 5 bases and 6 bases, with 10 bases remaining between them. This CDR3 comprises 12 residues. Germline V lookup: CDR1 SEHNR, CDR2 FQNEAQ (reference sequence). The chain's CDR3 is CASSQQGDGYTF. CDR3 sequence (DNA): TGTGCCAGCAGCCAACAGGGAGATGGCTACACCTTC.

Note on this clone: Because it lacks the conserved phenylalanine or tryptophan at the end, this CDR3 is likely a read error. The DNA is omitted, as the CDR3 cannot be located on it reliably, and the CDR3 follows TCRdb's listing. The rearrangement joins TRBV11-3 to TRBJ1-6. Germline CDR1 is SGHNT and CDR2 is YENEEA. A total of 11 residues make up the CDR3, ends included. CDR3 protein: CASSLWGAPHG.

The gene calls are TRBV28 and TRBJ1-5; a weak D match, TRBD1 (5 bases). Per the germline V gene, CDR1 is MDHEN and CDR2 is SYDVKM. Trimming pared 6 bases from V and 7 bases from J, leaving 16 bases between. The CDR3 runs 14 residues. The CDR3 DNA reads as TGTGCCAGCAGAATTCACTCGGGGCCCCAGCCCCAGCATTTT. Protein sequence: CASRIHSGPQPQHF.

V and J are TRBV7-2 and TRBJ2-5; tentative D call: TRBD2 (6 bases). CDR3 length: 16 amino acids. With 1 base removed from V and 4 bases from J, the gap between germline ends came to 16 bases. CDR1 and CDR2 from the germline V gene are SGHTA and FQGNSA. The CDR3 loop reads CASSLGVGGSGETQYF. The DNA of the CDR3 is TGTGCCAGCAGCTTAGGGGTCGGGGGATCGGGAGAGACCCAGTACTTC.

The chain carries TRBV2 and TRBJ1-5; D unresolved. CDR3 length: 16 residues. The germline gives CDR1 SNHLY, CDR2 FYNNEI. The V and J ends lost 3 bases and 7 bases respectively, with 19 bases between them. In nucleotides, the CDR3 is TGTGCCAGCAGTGAGTTTGGTTACGCCGGAGGGCAGCCCCAGCATTTT. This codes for CASSEFGYAGGQPQHF.

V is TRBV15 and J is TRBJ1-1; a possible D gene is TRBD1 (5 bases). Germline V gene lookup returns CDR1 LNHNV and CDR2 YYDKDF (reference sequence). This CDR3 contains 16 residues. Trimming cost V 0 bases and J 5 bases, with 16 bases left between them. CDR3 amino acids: CATSRDRARAWTEAFF. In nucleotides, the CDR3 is TGTGCCACCAGCAGAGATCGTGCCAGGGCTTGGACTGAAGCTTTCTTT. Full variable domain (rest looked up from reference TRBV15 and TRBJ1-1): DAMVIQNPRYQVTQFGKPVTLSCSQTLNHNVMYWYQQKSSQAPKLLFHYYDKDFNNEADTPDNFQSRRPNTSFCFLDIRSPGLGDTAMYLCATSRDRARAWTEAFFGQGTRLTVV.

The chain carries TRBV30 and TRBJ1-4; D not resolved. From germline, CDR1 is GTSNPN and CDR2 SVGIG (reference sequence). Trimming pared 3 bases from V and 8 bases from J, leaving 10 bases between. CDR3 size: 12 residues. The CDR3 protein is CAWSPHGEKLFF. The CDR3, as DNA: TGTGCCTGGAGCCCGCACGGCGAAAAACTGTTTTTT.

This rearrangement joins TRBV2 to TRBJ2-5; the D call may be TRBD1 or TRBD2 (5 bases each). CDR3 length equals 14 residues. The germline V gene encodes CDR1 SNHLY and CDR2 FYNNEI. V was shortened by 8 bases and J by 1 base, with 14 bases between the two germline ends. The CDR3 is CASGEGTAQETQYF. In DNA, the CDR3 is TGTGCCAGCGGCGAAGGGACGGCCCAAGAGACCCAGTACTTC.

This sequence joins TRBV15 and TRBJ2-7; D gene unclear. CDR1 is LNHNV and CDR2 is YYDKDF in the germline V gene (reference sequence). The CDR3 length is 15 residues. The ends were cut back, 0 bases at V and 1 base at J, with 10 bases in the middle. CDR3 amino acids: CATSRDWAESYEQYF. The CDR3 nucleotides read TGTGCCACCAGCAGAGATTGGGCAGAATCCTACGAGCAGTACTTC.

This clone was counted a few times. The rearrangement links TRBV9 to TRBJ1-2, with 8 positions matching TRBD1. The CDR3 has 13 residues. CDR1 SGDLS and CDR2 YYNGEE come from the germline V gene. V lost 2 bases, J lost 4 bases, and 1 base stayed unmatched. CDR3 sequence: CASSVDRGYGYTF. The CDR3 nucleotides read TGTGCCAGCAGCGTTGACAGGGGCTATGGCTACACCTTC.

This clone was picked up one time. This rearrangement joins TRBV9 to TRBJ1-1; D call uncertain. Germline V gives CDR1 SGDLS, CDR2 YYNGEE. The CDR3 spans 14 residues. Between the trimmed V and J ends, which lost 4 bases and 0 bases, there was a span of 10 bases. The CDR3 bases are TGTGCCAGCAGCCCCGGGGTCTTGAACACTGAAGCTTTCTTT. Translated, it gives CASSPGVLNTEAFF.

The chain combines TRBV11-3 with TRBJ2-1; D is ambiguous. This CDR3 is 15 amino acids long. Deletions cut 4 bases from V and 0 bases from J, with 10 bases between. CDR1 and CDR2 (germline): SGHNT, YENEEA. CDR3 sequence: CASSSDGSSYNEQFF. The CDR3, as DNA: TGTGCCAGCAGCTCAGACGGTAGCTCCTACAATGAGCAGTTCTTC.

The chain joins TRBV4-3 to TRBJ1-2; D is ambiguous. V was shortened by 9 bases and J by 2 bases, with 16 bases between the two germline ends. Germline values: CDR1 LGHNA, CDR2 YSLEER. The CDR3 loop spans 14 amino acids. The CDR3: CASSPVPINYGYTF. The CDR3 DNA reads TGCGCCAGTTCCCCTGTTCCCATCAACTATGGCTACACCTTC.

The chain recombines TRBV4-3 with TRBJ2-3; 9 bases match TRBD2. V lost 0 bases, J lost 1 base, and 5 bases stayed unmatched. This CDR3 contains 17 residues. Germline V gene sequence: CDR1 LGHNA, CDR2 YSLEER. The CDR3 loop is CASSQERGGAGTDTQYF. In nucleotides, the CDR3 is TGCGCCAGCAGCCAAGAGCGGGGGGGGGCTGGCACAGATACGCAGTATTTT.

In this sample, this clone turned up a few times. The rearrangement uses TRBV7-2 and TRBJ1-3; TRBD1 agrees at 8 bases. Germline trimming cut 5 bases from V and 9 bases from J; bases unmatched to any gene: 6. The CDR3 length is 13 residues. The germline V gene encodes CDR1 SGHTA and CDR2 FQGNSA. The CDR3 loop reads CASSPQGAPTIYF. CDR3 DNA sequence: TGTGCCAGCAGCCCCCAGGGGGCGCCCACCATATATTTT.

In nucleotides, the CDR3 is TGTGCCAGCAGCTTGGCCCCGGCCTACGAGCAGTACTTC. Translating it yields CASSLAPAYEQYF. The J gene is TRBJ2-7, the V gene TRBV7-2, with D hard to call. The V gene lost 3 bases and the J gene lost 2 bases, with 8 bases spanning the gap. CDR1 and CDR2 from the germline V gene are SGHTA and FQGNSA. The CDR3 has 13 residues.

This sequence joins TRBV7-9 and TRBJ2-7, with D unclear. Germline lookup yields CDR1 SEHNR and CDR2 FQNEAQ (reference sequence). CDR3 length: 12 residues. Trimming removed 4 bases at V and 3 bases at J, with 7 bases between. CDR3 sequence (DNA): TGTGCCAGCAGCTACCCCTACTACGAGCAGTACTTC. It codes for CASSYPYYEQYF.

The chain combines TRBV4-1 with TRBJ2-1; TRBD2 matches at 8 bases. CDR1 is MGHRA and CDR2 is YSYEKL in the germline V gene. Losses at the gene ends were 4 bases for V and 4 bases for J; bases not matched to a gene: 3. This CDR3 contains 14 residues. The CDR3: CASSLGLEYNEQFF. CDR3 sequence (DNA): TGCGCCAGCAGCCTGGGACTAGAGTACAATGAGCAGTTCTTC.

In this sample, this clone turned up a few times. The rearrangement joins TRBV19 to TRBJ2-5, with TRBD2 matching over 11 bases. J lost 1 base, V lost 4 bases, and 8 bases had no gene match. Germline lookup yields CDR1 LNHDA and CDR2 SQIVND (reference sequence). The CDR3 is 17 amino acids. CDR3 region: CASSKASGGLGQETQYF. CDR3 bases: TGTGCCAGTAGTAAGGCTAGCGGGGGGTTGGGCCAAGAGACCCAGTACTTC. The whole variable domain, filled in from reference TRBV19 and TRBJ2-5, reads DGGITQSPKYLFRKEGQNVTLSCEQNLNHDAMYWYRQDPGQGLRLIYYSQIVNDFQKGDIAEGYSVSREKKESFPLTVTSAQKNPTAFYLCASSKASGGLGQETQYFGPGTRLLVL.

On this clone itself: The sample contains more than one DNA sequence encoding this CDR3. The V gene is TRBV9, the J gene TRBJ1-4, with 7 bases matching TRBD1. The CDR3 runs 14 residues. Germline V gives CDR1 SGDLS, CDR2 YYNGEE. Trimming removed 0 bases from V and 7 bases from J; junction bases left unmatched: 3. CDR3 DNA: TGTGCCAGCAGCGTAGGGGGACAGTCTGAAAAACTGTTTTTT. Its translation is CASSVGGQSEKLFF.

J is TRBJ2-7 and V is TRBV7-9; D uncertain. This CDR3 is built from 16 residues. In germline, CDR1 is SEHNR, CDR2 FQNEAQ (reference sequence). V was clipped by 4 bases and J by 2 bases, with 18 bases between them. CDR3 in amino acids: CASSSPGAPRAYEQYF. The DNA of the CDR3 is TGTGCCAGCAGCTCCCCCGGAGCCCCCCGGGCCTACGAGCAGTACTTC.